These 6 T cell receptor beta chains originate from one sample sequenced in a study of blood T cells in healthy people across ages (dated by TCRdb to about 2015). The method behind the library was 5' RACE. The instrument was an Illumina HiSeq 2500. A second PCR of about 7 to 12 cycles was run with a J-beta primer mix and a sample-barcoded 5' primer. TCRdb reprocessing: public reads trimmed at Q25 with fastp, clones called with MiXCR, in-frame beta chains kept. One record per CDR3 amino acid sequence lists the most common genes and DNA. Across this sample there are more than 750,000 distinct CDR3 sequences, with almost 30% seen only once. Clones ranked in the top ten supply roughly 10% of the sample. This sample also appeared in a second study, on T cells of mothers and their children.

The sequencing input was blood. The receptors originated from a woman aged 40 to 55 in good health.

This clonotype was counted between two and nine times. CDR3 sequence (DNA): TGCAGCGTTGTCAGGGAGGTTGGAACAGATACGCAGTATTTT. Translating gives CSVVREVGTDTQYF. The chain combines TRBV29-1 with TRBJ2-3; a weak D match, TRBD2 (6 bases). The length of the CDR3 is 14 residues. Germline V gene sequence: CDR1 SQVTM, CDR2 ANQGSEA. V was pared by 4 bases and J by 3 bases, with 14 bases between.

This clonotype came up a few times. The rearrangement uses TRBV29-1 and TRBJ1-1; D unclear. The CDR3 is 11 residues long. V lost 2 bases and J 7 bases, leaving 8 bases between the germline ends. Germline lookup yields CDR1 SQVTM and CDR2 ANQGSEA. The CDR3 reads CSVEFGLEAFF. In DNA form, the CDR3 reads TGCAGCGTTGAATTTGGACTTGAAGCTTTCTTT.

The table lists this clonotype with a few counts. V gene TRBV28 combines with J gene TRBJ2-5; no firm D call. The V end lost 7 bases, the J end lost 11 bases, and 23 bases lay between the germline ends. This CDR3 comprises 14 residues. Per germline, CDR1 MDHEN and CDR2 SYDVKM. The CDR3 loop is CASTPWNSYNEQYF. The CDR3 DNA follows: TGTGCCAGCACTCCTTGGAACTCCTACAATGAGCAGTACTTC.

This clonotype was picked up a small number of times. The rearrangement links TRBV12-3 or TRBV12-4 to TRBJ2-3; D is perhaps TRBD2 (6 bases). V was trimmed by 5 bases and J by 1 base, leaving 16 bases between them. This CDR3 is built from 16 residues. The DNA of the CDR3 is TGTGCCAGCAGTCGGTGGCGGGGCCCTCGCACAGATACGCAGTATTTT. Translation: CASSRWRGPRTDTQYF.

As concerns this clonotype: This clone may be a read error of a much larger clone one base away. This chain links TRBV7-2 with TRBJ2-7, with 7 nucleotides matching TRBD2. The J call may be faulty, since TRBJ2-5 better matches the DNA end. Germline lookup yields CDR1 SGHTA and CDR2 FQGNSA. CDR3 length equals 16 residues. In DNA, the CDR3 is TGTGTCAGCAGCCCTCTGGCGGGGGTTAGCCGGGAGACCCAGTACTTC. It is translated as CVSSPLAGVSRETQYF.

This clonotype was counted only a few times. The V gene is TRBV6-2 or TRBV6-3, the J gene TRBJ2-7; D possibly matches TRBD1 or TRBD2 (5 bases each). V was shortened by 2 bases and J by 6 bases, with 11 bases between the two germline ends. CDR3 length equals 13 residues. CDR1 and CDR2 (germline): MNHEY, SVGEGT. In DNA form, the CDR3 reads TGTGCCAGCAGTTACCCGGGGCCCCGCGAGCAGTACTTC. Protein product: CASSYPGPREQYF.